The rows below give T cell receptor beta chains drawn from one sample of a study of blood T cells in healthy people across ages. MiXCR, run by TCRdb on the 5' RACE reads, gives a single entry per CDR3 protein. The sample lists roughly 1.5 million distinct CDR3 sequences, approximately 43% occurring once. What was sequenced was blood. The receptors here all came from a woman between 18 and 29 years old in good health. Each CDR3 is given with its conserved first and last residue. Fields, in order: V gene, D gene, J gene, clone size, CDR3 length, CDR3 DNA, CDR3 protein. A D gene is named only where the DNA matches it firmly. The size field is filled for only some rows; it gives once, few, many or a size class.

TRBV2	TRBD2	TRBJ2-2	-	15	TGTGCCAGCAGTTCCCAAGGGAGGGGAACCGGGGAGCTGTTTTTT	CASSSQGRGTGELFF
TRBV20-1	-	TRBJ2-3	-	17	TGCAGTGCTTGCAACCCCGGGGCCATAGCCCACACAGATACGCAGTATTTT	CSACNPGAIAHTDTQYF
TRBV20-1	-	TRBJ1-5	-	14	TGCAGTGCTAGCTCCGGGACAACTTATCAGCCCCAGCATTTT	CSASSGTTYQPQHF
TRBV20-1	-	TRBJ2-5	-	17	TGCAGTGCCCCTACCTTAGCGAGGGCCCTGTACCAAGAGACCCAGTACTTC	CSAPTLARALYQETQYF
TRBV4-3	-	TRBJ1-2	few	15	TGCGCCAGCAGCCATCAGAGGGAGCGGGCCTATGGCTACACCTTC	CASSHQRERAYGYTF
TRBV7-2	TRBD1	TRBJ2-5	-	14	TGTGCCAGCAGCTGGGACAGGGCAATCGAGACCCAGTACTTC	CASSWDRAIETQYF
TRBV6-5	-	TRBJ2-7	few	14	TGTGCCAGCAGTTACTCCAGGGATAGTAGAGAGCAGTACTTC	CASSYSRDSREQYF
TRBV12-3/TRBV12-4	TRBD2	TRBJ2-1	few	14	TGTGCCAGCAGTTTTCGTAGCGGGGTCAATGAGCAGTTCTTC	CASSFRSGVNEQFF
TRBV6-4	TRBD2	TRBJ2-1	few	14	TGTGCCAGCAGTGGACTAGCGGGGGCCAATGAGCAGTTCTTC	CASSGLAGANEQFF
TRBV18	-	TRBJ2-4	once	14	TGTGCCAGCTCATTAAGGGGCATTCAGGACACTCAGTACTTC	CASSLRGIQDTQYF
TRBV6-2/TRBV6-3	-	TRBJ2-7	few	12	TGTGCCAGCAGTCAATCGTACTACGAGCAGTACTTC	CASSQSYYEQYF
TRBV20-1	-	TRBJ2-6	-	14	TGCAGTGCTTCACGAAGCTCTGGGGCCAACGTCCTGACTTTC	CSASRSSGANVLTF
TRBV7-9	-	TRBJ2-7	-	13	TGTGCCAGCAGCGTAGTCTTGGGCTACGAGCAGTACTTC	CASSVVLGYEQYF
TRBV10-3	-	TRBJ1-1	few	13	TGTGCCATCAGTGGGACACCAGGCACTGAAGCTTTCTTT	CAISGTPGTEAFF
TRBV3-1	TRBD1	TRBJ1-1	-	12	TGTGCCAGCAGGAAAAGACAGGGCCCAGCTTTCTTT	CASRKRQGPAFF
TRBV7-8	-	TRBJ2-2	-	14	TGTGCCAGCAGCAATTACAGGGTCACCGGGGAGCTGTTTTTT	CASSNYRVTGELFF
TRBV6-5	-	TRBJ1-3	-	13	TGTGCCAGCAGACAGGGTGGTGGAAACACCATATATTTT	CASRQGGGNTIYF
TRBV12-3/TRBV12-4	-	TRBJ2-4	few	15	TGTGCCAGCAGTTTGGGGCACTTAAACAAAAACATTCAGTACTTC	CASSLGHLNKNIQYF
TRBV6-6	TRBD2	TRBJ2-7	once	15	TGTGCCAGCAGTTACCGGCGGGAGGGCCCATACGAGCAGTACTTC	CASSYRREGPYEQYF
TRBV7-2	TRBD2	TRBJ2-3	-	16	TGTGCCAGCAGCTTAACAGGACTAGCGGTTACAGATACGCAGTATTTT	CASSLTGLAVTDTQYF
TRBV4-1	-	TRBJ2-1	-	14	TGCGCCAGCAGCCAACCTAGGGAACGGAATGAGCAGTTCTTC	CASSQPRERNEQFF
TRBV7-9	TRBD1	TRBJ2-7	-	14	TGTGCCGGCAGCGAGGGACAGGGCGCCTACGAGCAGTACTTC	CAGSEGQGAYEQYF
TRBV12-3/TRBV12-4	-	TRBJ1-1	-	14	TGTACCAGCAGTTTAGCGCCGGGGTACACTGAAGCTTTCTTT	CTSSLAPGYTEAFF
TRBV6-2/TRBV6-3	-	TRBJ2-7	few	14	TGTGCCAGCAGTTACCCCACTGGCTCCTACGAGCAGTACTTC	CASSYPTGSYEQYF
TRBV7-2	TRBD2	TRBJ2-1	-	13	TGTGCCAGCGGAGCTCTAGCGGTAAATGAGCAGTTCTTC	CASGALAVNEQFF
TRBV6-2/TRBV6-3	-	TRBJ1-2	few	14	TGTGCCAGCAGCCCCCCGGGACCTTCTTATGGCTACACCTTC	CASSPPGPSYGYTF
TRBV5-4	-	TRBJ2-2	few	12	TGTGCCAGCAGCAAGGACACCGGGGAGCTGTTTTTT	CASSKDTGELFF
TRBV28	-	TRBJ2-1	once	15	TGTGCCAGCAGTCCGAACAAGGGGAGGTACAATGAGCAGTTCTTC	CASSPNKGRYNEQFF
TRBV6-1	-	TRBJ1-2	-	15	TGTGCCAGCAGTGAACATCGGGGTGTGGACTATGGCTACACCTTC	CASSEHRGVDYGYTF
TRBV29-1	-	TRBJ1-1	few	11	TGCAGCGTTTCGTCGGGGCCCGAAGCTTTCTTT	CSVSSGPEAFF
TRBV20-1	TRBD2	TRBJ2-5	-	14	TGCAGTGCTAGAGATCAGCGGGGGGGAGAGACCCAGTACTTC	CSARDQRGGETQYF
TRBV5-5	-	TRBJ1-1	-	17	TGTGCCAGCAGCTATACCCGGTGGACGGCCATGAACACTGAAGCTTTCTTT	CASSYTRWTAMNTEAFF
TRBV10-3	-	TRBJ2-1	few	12	TGTGCCATCAGTGTTGACTGGAATGAGCAGTTCTTC	CAISVDWNEQFF
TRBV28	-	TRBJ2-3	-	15	TGTGCCAGCAGTTTATACAGGTTCAGCACAGATACGCAGTATTTT	CASSLYRFSTDTQYF
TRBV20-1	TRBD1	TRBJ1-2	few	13	TGCAGTGCTAACCGGGACAGGGGCTATGGCTACACCTTC	CSANRDRGYGYTF
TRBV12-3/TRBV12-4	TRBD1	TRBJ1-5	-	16	TGTGCCAGCAGTTCCAACAGGGGGCGAAAGGAACAGCCCCAGCATTTT	CASSSNRGRKEQPQHF
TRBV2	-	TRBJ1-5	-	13	TGTGCCAGCAGGGTGTATAGCAATCAGCCCCAGCATTTT	CASRVYSNQPQHF
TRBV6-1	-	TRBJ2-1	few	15	TGTGCCAGCAGTAGTTCGACCCAGGGCTACAATGAGCAGTTCTTC	CASSSSTQGYNEQFF
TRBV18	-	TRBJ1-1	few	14	TGTGCCAGCTCACCACCGGCAGGGGACACTGAAGCTTTCTTT	CASSPPAGDTEAFF
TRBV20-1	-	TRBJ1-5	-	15	TGCAGTGCAAGGACACGTGAGGATAGCAATCAGCCCCAGCATTTT	CSARTREDSNQPQHF